The 6 T cell receptor beta chains given below trace back to one sample, sequenced in a study of brain T cells in children with intractable seizures. This table comes from immunoSEQ multiplex PCR, and its TCRdb copy is limited to in-frame clones, with some not included. The sample shows some 76,000 clones, approximately 94% of them seen only once. The specimen comprised peripheral blood, sampled at surgery. The receptors here all came from a boy younger than two with tuberous sclerosis and intractable seizures.

This chain links TRBV2 with TRBJ1-2; TRBD1 matches at 7 bases. Germline assignment: CDR1 SNHLY and CDR2 FYNNEI. This CDR3 region has 15 residues. Germline trimming cut 6 bases from V and 3 bases from J; bases unmatched to any gene: 10. CDR3 loop: CASRDYRGRYYGYTF. In nucleotides, the CDR3 is TGTGCCAGCAGGGATTACAGGGGAAGGTACTATGGCTACACCTTC.

This chain uses TRBV11-2 with TRBJ2-2, with TRBD1 matching over 7 bases. Unmatched junction bases numbered 3, after V lost 3 bases and J lost 5 bases. CDR1 and CDR2 (germline): SGHAT, FQNNGV. The CDR3 is made up of 14 amino acids. The CDR3 spells CASSFSQGTGELFF. The CDR3 DNA is TGTGCCAGCAGCTTTTCACAGGGGACCGGGGAGCTGTTTTTT.

This chain links TRBV2 with TRBJ1-4, with 10 nucleotides matching TRBD1. Germline lookup yields CDR1 SNHLY and CDR2 FYNNEI. V lost 8 bases and J lost 6; bases outside the gene matches: 9. The CDR3 totals 15 residues. The CDR3 region is CASQDRDRGYEKLFF. The DNA for the CDR3 is TGTGCCAGCCAAGACCGGGACAGGGGTTATGAAAAACTGTTTTTT.

The chain is built from TRBV27 and TRBJ2-3; 7 bases map to TRBD2. In germline, CDR1 is MNHEY, CDR2 SMNVEV (reference sequence). Trimming took 5 bases from V and 7 from J; bases not matched to a gene: 9. CDR3 size: 14 residues. This chain's CDR3 is CASSKAGRSNTQYF. CDR3 sequence (DNA): TGTGCCAGCAGTAAAGCGGGAAGATCGAATACGCAGTATTTT.

The V call is TRBV7-9, the J call TRBJ1-1, with D uncertain. CDR3 length: 13 amino acids. V lost 1 base and J 1 base, leaving 4 bases between the germline ends. Germline V CDR1 and CDR2: SEHNR, FQNEAQ (reference sequence). CDR3 sequence reads: CASSLEANTEAFF. In DNA, the CDR3 is TGTGCCAGCAGCTTAGAGGCGAACACTGAAGCTTTCTTT.

The gene calls are TRBV5-1 and TRBJ2-1; D ambiguous. Germline V lookup: CDR1 SGHRS, CDR2 YFSETQ. V lost 1 base, J lost 2 bases, and 13 bases lay in between. The CDR3 is 16 residues long. CDR3 DNA: TGCGCCAGCAGCTTGCGAGTGGCTACTGCCTACAATGAGCAGTTCTTC. This encodes CASSLRVATAYNEQFF.